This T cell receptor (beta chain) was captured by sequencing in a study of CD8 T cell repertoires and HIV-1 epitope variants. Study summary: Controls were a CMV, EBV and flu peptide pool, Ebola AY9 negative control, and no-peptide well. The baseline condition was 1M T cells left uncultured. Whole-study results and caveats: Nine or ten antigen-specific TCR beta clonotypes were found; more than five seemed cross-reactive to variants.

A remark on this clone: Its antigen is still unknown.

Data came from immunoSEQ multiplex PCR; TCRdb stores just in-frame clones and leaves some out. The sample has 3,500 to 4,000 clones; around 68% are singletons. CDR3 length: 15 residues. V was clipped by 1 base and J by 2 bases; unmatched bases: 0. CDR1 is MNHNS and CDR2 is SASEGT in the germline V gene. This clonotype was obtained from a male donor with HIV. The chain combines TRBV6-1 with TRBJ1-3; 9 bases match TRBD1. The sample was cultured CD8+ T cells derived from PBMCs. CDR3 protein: CASSEDRGPGNTIYF. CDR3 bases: TGTGCCAGCAGTGAAGACAGGGGGCCTGGAAACACCATATATTTT.